This T cell receptor beta chain was sequenced in a study of blood T cell dynamics during melanoma immunotherapy. Study results and caveats: Clones driving repertoire changes may be melanoma-specific or general immune activation.

Time point in this sample: week 3, after first cycle of checkpoint inhibitor. Disease control meant complete response, partial response or stable disease at 12 weeks. Comment on this clone: What it binds is unknown.

Produced via immunoSEQ multiplex PCR; TCRdb's table is partial and in-frame only. The profile shows about 8,400 clones, around 85% of them singletons. From germline, CDR1 is KGHSH and CDR2 LQKENI. Trimming at V came to 4 bases and at J to 3 bases, leaving 5 bases not matched to a gene. This CDR3 comprises 14 residues. The rearrangement links TRBV18 to TRBJ1-2, with 7 nucleotides matching TRBD1. The sequenced sample was blood, obtained from a patient treated with checkpoint blockade. The TCR was taken from a human donor with melanoma. CDR3: CASSLTGVDYGYTF. CDR3 DNA: TGTGCCAGCTCACTTACAGGGGTTGACTATGGCTACACCTTC.